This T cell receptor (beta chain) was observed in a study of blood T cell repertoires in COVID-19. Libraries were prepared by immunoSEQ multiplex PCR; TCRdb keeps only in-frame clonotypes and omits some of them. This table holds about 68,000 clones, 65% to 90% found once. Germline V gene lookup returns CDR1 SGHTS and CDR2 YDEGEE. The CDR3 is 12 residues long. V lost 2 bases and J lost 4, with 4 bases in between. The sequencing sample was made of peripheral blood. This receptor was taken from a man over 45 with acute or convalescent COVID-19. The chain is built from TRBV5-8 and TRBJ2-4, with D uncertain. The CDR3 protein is CASSLQKNIQYF. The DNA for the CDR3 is TGTGCCAGCAGCTTACAGAAAAACATTCAGTACTTC. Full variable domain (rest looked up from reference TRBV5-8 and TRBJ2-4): EAGVTQSPTHLIKTRGQQATLRCSPISGHTSVYWYQQALGLGLQFLLWYDEGEERNRGNFPPRFSGRQFPNYSSELNVNALELEDSALYLCASSLQKNIQYFGAGTRLSVL.